What follows are 4 T cell receptor beta chains derived from one specimen sequenced in a study of neoadjuvant anti-PD-1 for oral cavity cancer. The data were produced by immunoSEQ multiplex PCR, yet TCRdb's version contains in-frame clones alone and is incomplete. The repertoire includes 30,000 to 40,000 clones, just under 90% of them detected once, and approximately 3.7% sits in the top ten. Sample: PBMCs, taken before nivolumab (anti-PD-1) treatment. The origin of the receptors is a person between 35 and 79 years old with oral cavity squamous cell carcinoma.

The CDR3 coding sequence is TGTGCCAGCAGCTTCCTTTTGGCTGCCAACGTCCTGACTTTC. It codes for CASSFLLAANVLTF. The gene calls are TRBV13 and TRBJ2-6; D gene unclear. The V gene lost 3 bases and the J gene lost 7 bases, with 10 bases spanning the gap. Germline assignment: CDR1 PRHDT and CDR2 FYEKMQ (reference sequence). The CDR3 length is 14 residues.

The chain recombines TRBV2 with TRBJ1-2; 8 bases are shared with TRBD1. The germline CDR1 and CDR2 sequences are SNHLY and FYNNEI. V trimming: 2 bases; J trimming: 4 bases; junction bases outside the gene matches: 6. The CDR3 spans 15 residues. CDR3 sequence: CASSERQGTPYGYTF. Here the CDR3 DNA reads TGTGCCAGCAGTGAAAGACAGGGGACCCCCTATGGCTACACCTTC.

The chain joins TRBV28 to TRBJ1-5; a possible D gene is TRBD1 (5 bases). The CDR3 totals 14 residues. Trimming left V 1 base short and J 5 bases short, with 9 bases between. Germline V lookup: CDR1 MDHEN, CDR2 SYDVKM. Here the CDR3 reads CASSLYTTDQPQHF. In nucleotides, the CDR3 is TGTGCCAGCAGTTTATATACGACAGATCAGCCCCAGCATTTT. Complete variable domain (other parts from reference TRBV28 and TRBJ1-5): DVKVTQSSRYLVKRTGEKVFLECVQDMDHENMFWYRQDPGLGLRLIYFSYDVKMKEKGDIPEGYSVSREKKERFSLILESASTNQTSMYLCASSLYTTDQPQHFGDGTRLSIL.

The gene calls are TRBV7-9 and TRBJ2-3, with TRBD2 matching over 8 bases. Germline trimming cut 8 bases from V and 3 bases from J; bases unmatched to any gene: 7. In germline, CDR1 is SEHNR, CDR2 FQNEAQ (reference sequence). The length of the CDR3 is 14 residues. The CDR3 loop reads CASRRGGSTDTQYF. The CDR3, as DNA: TGTGCCAGCCGTCGGGGGGGGAGTACAGATACGCAGTATTTT.